Below, 10 T cell receptor beta chains from the same sample are listed, as sequenced in a study of T cell responses to AZD1222 COVID-19 vaccine. TCRdb keeps only in-frame clones here, not all; method: immunoSEQ multiplex PCR. Among around 120,000 clones listed, about 90% were seen once. The sample was peripheral blood, taken on day 0 of MenACWY control vaccination. These receptors all come from an adult in good health.

The chain employs TRBV11-2 and TRBJ2-7; TRBD1 matches at 9 bases. CDR1 SGHAT and CDR2 FQNNGV come from the germline V gene. The CDR3 contains 14 residues. V was clipped by 5 bases and J by 6 bases; unmatched bases: 8. CDR3 in amino acids: CASSRQGGVGEQYF. As DNA, the CDR3 is TGTGCCAGCAGCCGACAGGGGGGGGTTGGCGAGCAGTACTTC.

The chain joins TRBV6-4 to TRBJ2-3; D not certain. Germline V gene lookup returns CDR1 MRHNA and CDR2 SNTAGT. The ends were cut back, 3 bases at V and 3 bases at J, with 7 bases in the middle. The CDR3 has 13 amino acids. The chain's CDR3 is CASSEGSTDTQYF. The CDR3 nucleotides read TGTGCCAGCAGTGAAGGCTCGACAGATACGCAGTATTTT.

This rearrangement joins TRBV7-6 to TRBJ2-7, with 10 positions matching TRBD1. The germline V gene has CDR1 SGHVS and CDR2 FNYEAQ. The CDR3 totals 15 residues. V was pared by 5 bases and J by 3 bases, with 7 bases of the junction left unmatched. The CDR3 coding sequence is TGTGCCAGCAGCCGAGTGACAGGGGGCGGCTACGAGCAGTACTTC. Translation gives CASSRVTGGGYEQYF.

The rearrangement links TRBV28 to TRBJ2-7, with unresolved D. V lost 8 bases and J 4 bases, leaving 9 bases between the germline ends. Germline CDR1 reads MDHEN; CDR2 reads SYDVKM. The CDR3 totals 11 residues. The chain's CDR3 is CASEQNYEQYF. The CDR3, as DNA: TGTGCCAGCGAGCAGAATTACGAGCAGTACTTC.

This chain connects TRBV4-1 to TRBJ2-7; no firm D call. V lost 1 base and J 6 bases, leaving 13 bases between the germline ends. Germline assignment: CDR1 MGHRA and CDR2 YSYEKL. The CDR3 spans 14 residues. For the CDR3, the DNA is TGCGCCAGCAGCCAAGCCATCGGTGGGTCCGAGCAGTACTTC. It specifies CASSQAIGGSEQYF.

V is TRBV12-3 or TRBV12-4 and J is TRBJ2-6; D remains unclear. The CDR3 sequence is 13 residues long. V gave up 8 bases and J gave up 1 base, with 6 bases separating them. This CDR3 reads CASRSSGANVLTF. CDR3 nucleotides: TGTGCCAGCCGCTCGTCTGGGGCCAACGTCCTGACTTTC.

The chain recombines TRBV27 with TRBJ1-6; TRBD1 might be the D (6 bases). CDR3 size: 16 residues. The germline gives CDR1 MNHEY, CDR2 SMNVEV (reference sequence). Trimming left V 0 bases short and J 7 bases short, with 13 bases between. The CDR3 DNA reads TGTGCCAGCAGTTTATCAAGTGGGACACCGAATTCACCCCTCCACTTT. This codes for CASSLSSGTPNSPLHF.

V usage is TRBV29-1 and J usage is TRBJ2-5; D assignment may be TRBD1 or TRBD2 (7 bases each). The V end lost 3 bases, the J end lost 4 bases, and 27 bases lay between the germline ends. This CDR3 is 18 amino acids long. Looked up from germline, CDR1 is SQVTM and CDR2 is ANQGSEA. The CDR3 loop reads CSVEYRGPLAKRGETQYF. The CDR3 DNA reads TGCAGCGTTGAGTACAGGGGCCCACTAGCGAAAAGAGGAGAGACCCAGTACTTC.

The genes are TRBV27 and TRBJ2-1; TRBD2 aligns across 10 bases. Germline V lookup: CDR1 MNHEY, CDR2 SMNVEV (reference sequence). V was pared by 8 bases and J by 4 bases, with 2 bases of the junction left unmatched. The CDR3 totals 13 residues. The CDR3 spells CASGLAEYNEQFF. DNA for the CDR3: TGTGCCAGCGGACTAGCGGAATACAATGAGCAGTTCTTC.

This rearrangement joins TRBV28 to TRBJ1-4, with D uncertain. Trimming stripped 6 bases from V and 8 bases from J, with 7 bases between. CDR3 length: 11 residues. Germline V gene data show CDR1 as MDHEN and CDR2 as SYDVKM. This CDR3 reads CASRGSEKLFF. The CDR3 DNA reads as TGTGCCAGCAGGGGGAGCGAAAAACTGTTTTTT.